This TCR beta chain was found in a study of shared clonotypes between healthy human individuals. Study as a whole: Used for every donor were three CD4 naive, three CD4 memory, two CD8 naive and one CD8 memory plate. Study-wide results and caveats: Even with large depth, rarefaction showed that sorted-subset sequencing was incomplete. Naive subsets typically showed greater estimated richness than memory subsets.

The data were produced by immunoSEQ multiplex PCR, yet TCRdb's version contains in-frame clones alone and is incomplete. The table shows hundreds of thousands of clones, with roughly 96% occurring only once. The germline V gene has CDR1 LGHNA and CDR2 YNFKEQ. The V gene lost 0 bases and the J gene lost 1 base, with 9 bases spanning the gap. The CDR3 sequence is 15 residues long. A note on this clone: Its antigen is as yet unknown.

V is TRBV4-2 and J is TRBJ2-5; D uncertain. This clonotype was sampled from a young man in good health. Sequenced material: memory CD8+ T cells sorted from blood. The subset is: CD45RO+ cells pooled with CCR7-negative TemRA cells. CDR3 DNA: TGTGCCAGCAGCCAAGATCTAATTAGCCAAGAGACCCAGTACTTC. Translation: CASSQDLISQETQYF.